The present T cell receptor beta chain was sequenced within a study of T cell repertoires in aging, cancer and after chemotherapy (dated by TCRdb to between 2019 and 2020). Background on the whole study: Donors were distributed across six age groups ranging from 30 or younger to 70 or older, with at least three individuals included per group. The cohort comprised around 210 cancer patients, 94 with hematological and roughly 120 with solid cancers, plus 95 healthy donors as a reference group. The complete dataset included approximately 8.8 million TCR reads. To look at immunoaging and at how T cells reconstitute after chemotherapy, the study profiled TCR beta repertoires in peripheral blood from both healthy donors and cancer patients. In the hematological group, the paired samples taken before and after chemotherapy came from chronic lymphocytic leukemia patients who were treated with regimens based on fludarabine or bendamustine.

Trimming takes 4 bases from V and 8 bases from J, and the germline ends sit 9 bases apart. The CDR3 spans 11 residues, from the cysteine through the phenylalanine. Only the CDR3 DNA is retained, 33 bases long and in frame from the first base. For CDR1 and CDR2, the germline V gene (reference sequence) lists DFQATT and SNEGSKA. Rearranged TRB sequences spanning V, D and J segments were amplified by multiplex touch-down PCR using a mixed TRB-A/B primer pool. Illumina adapters and sample indices were added to the amplicons in two consecutive PCR reactions performed with Phusion HS II polymerase. After gel purification with the NucleoSpin Gel and PCR Clean-up kit, the amplicons were checked using Qubit and an Agilent 2100 Bioanalyzer. Sequencing of libraries was carried out on an Illumina MiSeq in 600-cycle, single-indexed, paired-end runs. The original pipeline was this. MiXCR versions 2.12 and 3.0.5 were used to process the TRB sequences. A clone was defined as each unique CDR3 nucleotide sequence, and only productive sequences supported by at least two reads were kept. The repertoire metrics were Shannon diversity, evenness, clonality (calculated as one minus evenness), and diversity profiles parameterized by alpha from 0 to 5. The IGoR algorithm was used to compute generation probabilities of clones in paired pre- and post-chemotherapy samples. TCRdb reworked the public reads: Q25 trimming with fastp, MiXCR clone assembly, productive beta chains retained. Each CDR3 protein gets just one entry, which takes the most common genes and DNA from the rows behind it. These V and J calls derive from TCRdb rather than the authors' analysis. The sample includes 3,500 to 5,000 distinct CDR3 sequences, with approximately 24% observed a single time. Of the sample, approximately 45% falls within the top ten clones.

For this clonotype: Its antigen has not been determined. Within one base of it there is no much larger clone, and no base qualities were kept.

The investigation overall reported the following: Compared with age-matched healthy donors, untreated patients with hematological or solid cancers had significantly lower TCR diversity and higher clonality in blood. In healthy donors, the decline in TCR diversity with age was mainly due to loss of richness, whereas in cancer patients loss of evenness also played a role. According to the authors, the repertoire data do not permit conclusions about immunological memory after chemotherapy. Lymphoid organ infiltration was present in the hematological cancer patients, and this infiltration may itself impair thymic emigration or the expansion of peripheral T cells. In both cancer cohorts, the median generation probability rose over the chemotherapy interval, which suggests that the repertoire was reconstituted through rebound thymic output.

TCR beta rearrangements were amplified from genomic DNA isolated from peripheral blood, not from sorted cells or RNA. The sequence links TRBV20-1 to TRBJ2-1; no D gene call is confident. Sequencing was performed on blood. The clonotype was recovered from a human donor with a blood cancer. Here is the DNA: TGCAGTGCTACCTCGTGGGATGAGCAGTTCTTC. This yields the protein CSATSWDEQFF.